This TCR beta chain is from a study of blood T cell repertoires in COVID-19. In the study overall: Spain, Italy and the United States supplied samples that represented acute and convalescent COVID-19. Sources were T cells, B-cell-depleted T cells, or PBMCs; the material itself was cDNA or gDNA.

Original methodology: Nucleated cell number was recorded as an estimate derived from reference gene primer amplification. Clones were read by immunoSEQ multiplex PCR, and TCRdb kept only the in-frame ones, dropping some. D and trimming were read from the DNA, whereas the V and J calls and clone size are those reported in that table. This table has about 14,000 clones, around 90% appearing once. The ends lost 2 bases at V and 3 bases at J; junction bases unmatched: 5. The germline V gene encodes CDR1 GTSNPN and CDR2 SVGIG (reference sequence). This CDR3 has 14 residues. Sequences were obtained from peripheral blood. The TCR comes from a human donor with active COVID-19. The donor label of this sample is uncertain. The chain employs TRBV30 and TRBJ2-3, with 7 bases identical to TRBD2. The CDR3 is CAWSPLAVTDTQYF. CDR3 nucleotide sequence: TGTGCCTGGAGTCCCCTAGCGGTAACAGATACGCAGTATTTT.